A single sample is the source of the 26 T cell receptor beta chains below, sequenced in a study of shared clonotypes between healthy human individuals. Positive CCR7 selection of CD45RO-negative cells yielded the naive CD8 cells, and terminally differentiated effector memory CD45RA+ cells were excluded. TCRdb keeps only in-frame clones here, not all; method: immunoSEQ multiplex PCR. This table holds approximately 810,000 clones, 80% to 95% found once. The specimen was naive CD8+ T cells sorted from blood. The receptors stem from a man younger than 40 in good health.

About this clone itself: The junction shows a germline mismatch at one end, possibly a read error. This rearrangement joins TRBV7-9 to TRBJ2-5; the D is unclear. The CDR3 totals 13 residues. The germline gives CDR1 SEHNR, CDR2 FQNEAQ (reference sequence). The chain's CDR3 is CASSLSGVESQYF. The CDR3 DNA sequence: TGTGCCAGCAGCTTAAGTGGGGTAGAGAGCCAGTACTTC.

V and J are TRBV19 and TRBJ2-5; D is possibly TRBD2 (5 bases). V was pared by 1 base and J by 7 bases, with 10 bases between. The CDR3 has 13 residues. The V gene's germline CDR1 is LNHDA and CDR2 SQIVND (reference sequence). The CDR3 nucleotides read TGTGCCAGTAGTATAGGCCCAGAGGGGACCCAGTACTTC. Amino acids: CASSIGPEGTQYF.

In nucleotides, the CDR3 is TGCGCCAGCAGCCAAGACTTGGCTCGGAATGAGCAGTTCTTC. It codes for CASSQDLARNEQFF. This chain joins TRBV4-1 and TRBJ2-1; D is unclear. Trimming stripped 0 bases from V and 7 bases from J, with 10 bases between. CDR1 and CDR2 (germline): MGHRA, YSYEKL. The CDR3 totals 14 residues.

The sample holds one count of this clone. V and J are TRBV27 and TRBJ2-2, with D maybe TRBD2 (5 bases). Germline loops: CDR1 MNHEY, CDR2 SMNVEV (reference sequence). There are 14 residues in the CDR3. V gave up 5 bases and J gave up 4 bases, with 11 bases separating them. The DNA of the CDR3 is TGTGCCAGCAGTAGAGGGCCCACCACCGGGGAGCTGTTTTTT. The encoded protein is CASSRGPTTGELFF.

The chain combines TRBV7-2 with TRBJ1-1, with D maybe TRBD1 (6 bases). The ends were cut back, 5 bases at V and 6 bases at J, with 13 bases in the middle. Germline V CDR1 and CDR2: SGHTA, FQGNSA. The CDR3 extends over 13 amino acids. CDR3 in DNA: TGTGCCAGCAGCCCACAGGGTGGGGCTGAAGCTTTCTTT. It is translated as CASSPQGGAEAFF.

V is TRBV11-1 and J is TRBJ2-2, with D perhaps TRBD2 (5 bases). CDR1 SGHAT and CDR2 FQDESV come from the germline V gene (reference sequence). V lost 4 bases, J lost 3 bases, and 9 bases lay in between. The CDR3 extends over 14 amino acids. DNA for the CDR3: TGTGCCAGCAGCTCACTAGTTTACACCGGGGAGCTGTTTTTT. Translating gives CASSSLVYTGELFF.

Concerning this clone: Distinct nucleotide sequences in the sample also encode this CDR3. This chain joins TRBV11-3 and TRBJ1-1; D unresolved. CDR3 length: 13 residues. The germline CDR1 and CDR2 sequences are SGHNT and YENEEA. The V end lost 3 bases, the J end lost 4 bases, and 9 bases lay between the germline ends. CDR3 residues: CASSFGSGTEAFF. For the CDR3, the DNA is TGTGCCAGCAGCTTCGGATCGGGCACTGAAGCTTTCTTT.

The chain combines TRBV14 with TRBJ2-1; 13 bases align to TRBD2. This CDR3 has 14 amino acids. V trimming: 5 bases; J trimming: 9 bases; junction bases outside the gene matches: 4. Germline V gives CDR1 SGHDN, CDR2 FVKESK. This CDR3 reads CASSWTSGSSEQFF. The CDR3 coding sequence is TGTGCCAGCAGCTGGACTAGCGGGAGTAGTGAGCAGTTCTTC.

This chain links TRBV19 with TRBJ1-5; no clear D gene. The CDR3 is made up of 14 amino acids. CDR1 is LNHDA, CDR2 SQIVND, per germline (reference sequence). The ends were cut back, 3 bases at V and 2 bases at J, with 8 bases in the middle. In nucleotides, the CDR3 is TGTGCCAGTAGTATTGATGGGGGCAATCAGCCCCAGCATTTT. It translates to CASSIDGGNQPQHF.

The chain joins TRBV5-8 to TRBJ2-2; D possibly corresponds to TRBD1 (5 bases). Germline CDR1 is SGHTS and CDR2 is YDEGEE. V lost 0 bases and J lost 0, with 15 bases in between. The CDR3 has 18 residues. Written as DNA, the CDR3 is TGTGCCAGCAGCTTGGCCTCGGCAGGGTATTCGAACACCGGGGAGCTGTTTTTT. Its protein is CASSLASAGYSNTGELFF.

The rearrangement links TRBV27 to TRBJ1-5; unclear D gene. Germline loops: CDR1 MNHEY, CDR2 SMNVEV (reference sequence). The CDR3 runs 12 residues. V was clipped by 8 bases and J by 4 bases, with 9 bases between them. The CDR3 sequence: CASGPWNQPQHF. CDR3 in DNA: TGTGCCAGCGGCCCTTGGAATCAGCCCCAGCATTTT.

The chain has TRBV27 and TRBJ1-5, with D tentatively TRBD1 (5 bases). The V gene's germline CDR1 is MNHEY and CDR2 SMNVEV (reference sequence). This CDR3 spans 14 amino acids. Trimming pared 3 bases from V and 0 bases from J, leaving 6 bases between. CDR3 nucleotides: TGTGCCAGCAGTTTGGGGCATAGCAATCAGCCCCAGCATTTT. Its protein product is CASSLGHSNQPQHF.

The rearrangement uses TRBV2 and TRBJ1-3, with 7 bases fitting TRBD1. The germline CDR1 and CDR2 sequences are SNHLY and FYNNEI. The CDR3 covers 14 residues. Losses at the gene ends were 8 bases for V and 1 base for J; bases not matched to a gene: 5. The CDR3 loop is CASWTGQSGNTIYF. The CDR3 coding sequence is TGTGCCAGCTGGACAGGACAATCTGGAAACACCATATATTTT.

For the CDR3, the DNA is TGTGCCAGCAGTGAATTGATAAGCGGGACAGATGAAGCTTTCTTT. Translation: CASSELISGTDEAFF. The rearrangement links TRBV25-1 to TRBJ1-1, with TRBD1 matching over 7 bases. The ends lost 1 base at V and 7 bases at J; junction bases unmatched: 9. The CDR3 extends over 15 amino acids. Per germline, CDR1 MGHDK and CDR2 SYGVNS. The whole variable domain, remainder taken from reference TRBV25-1 and TRBJ1-1, is EADIYQTPRYLVIGTGKKITLECSQTMGHDKMYWYQQDPGMELHLIHYSYGVNSTEKGDLSSESTVSRIRTEHFPLTLESARPSHTSQYLCASSELISGTDEAFFGQGTRLTVV.

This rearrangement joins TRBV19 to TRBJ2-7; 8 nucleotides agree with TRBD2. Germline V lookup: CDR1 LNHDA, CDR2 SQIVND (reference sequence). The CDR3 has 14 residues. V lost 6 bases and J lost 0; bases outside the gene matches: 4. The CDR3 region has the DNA TGTGCCAGTAGAGTGAGCGGGAGCTCCTACGAGCAGTACTTC. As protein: CASRVSGSSYEQYF. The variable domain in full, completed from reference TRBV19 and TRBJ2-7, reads DGGITQSPKYLFRKEGQNVTLSCEQNLNHDAMYWYRQDPGQGLRLIYYSQIVNDFQKGDIAEGYSVSREKKESFPLTVTSAQKNPTAFYLCASRVSGSSYEQYFGPGTRLTVT.

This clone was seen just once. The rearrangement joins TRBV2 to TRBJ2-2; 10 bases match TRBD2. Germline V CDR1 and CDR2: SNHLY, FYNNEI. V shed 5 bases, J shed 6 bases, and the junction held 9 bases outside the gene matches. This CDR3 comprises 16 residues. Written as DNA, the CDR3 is TGTGCCAGCAGTAAGGCTAGCGGGAGTTACCCCGGGGAGCTGTTTTTT. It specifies CASSKASGSYPGELFF.

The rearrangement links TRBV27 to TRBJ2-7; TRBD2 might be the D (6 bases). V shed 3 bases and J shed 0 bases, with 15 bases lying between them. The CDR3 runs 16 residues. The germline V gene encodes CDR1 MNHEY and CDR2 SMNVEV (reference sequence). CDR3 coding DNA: TGTGCCAGCAGTTTTACGTGGGACTCTAGCTCCTACGAGCAGTACTTC. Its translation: CASSFTWDSSSYEQYF.

This chain's CDR3 is CASSLRSRYEQYF. CDR3 DNA sequence: TGTGCCAGCAGCTTGAGGTCTCGCTACGAGCAGTACTTC. V gene TRBV13 combines with J gene TRBJ2-7; D gene ambiguous. Trimming took 3 bases from V and 3 from J, leaving 9 bases between them. The CDR3 spans 13 residues. The germline CDR1 and CDR2 sequences are PRHDT and FYEKMQ (reference sequence).

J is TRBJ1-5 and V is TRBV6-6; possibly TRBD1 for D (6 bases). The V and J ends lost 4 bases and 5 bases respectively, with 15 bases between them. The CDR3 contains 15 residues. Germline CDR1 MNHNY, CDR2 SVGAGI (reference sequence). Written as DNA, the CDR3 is TGTGCCAGCAGTTGGGCAGGGGACCTCGATCAGCCCCAGCATTTT. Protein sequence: CASSWAGDLDQPQHF.

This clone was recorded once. The CDR3 coding sequence is TGTGCCACCACGTGGGACAGAAAGCAGTTCTTC. Amino acid sequence: CATTWDRKQFF. The V gene is TRBV19, the J gene TRBJ2-1; TRBD1 matches 7 bases. Germline V lookup: CDR1 LNHDA, CDR2 SQIVND (reference sequence). V lost 10 bases and J lost 11; bases outside the gene matches: 8. The CDR3 runs to 11 residues.

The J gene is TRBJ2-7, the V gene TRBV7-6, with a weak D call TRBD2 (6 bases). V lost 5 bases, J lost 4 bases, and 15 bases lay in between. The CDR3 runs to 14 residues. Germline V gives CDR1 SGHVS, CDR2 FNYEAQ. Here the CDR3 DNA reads TGTGCCAGCAGCCCGGGCGCGGGATTTTACGAGCAGTACTTC. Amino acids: CASSPGAGFYEQYF.

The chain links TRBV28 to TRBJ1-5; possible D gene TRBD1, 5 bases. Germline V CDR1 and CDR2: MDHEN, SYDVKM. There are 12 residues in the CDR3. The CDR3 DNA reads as TGTGCGGGGGGAAAAGAGAATCAGCCCCAGCATTTT. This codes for CAGGKENQPQHF.

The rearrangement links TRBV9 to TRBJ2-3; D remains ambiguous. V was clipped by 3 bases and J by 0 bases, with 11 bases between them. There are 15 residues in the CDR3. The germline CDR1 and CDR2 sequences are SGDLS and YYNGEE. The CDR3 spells CASSATRTSTDTQYF. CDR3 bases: TGTGCCAGCAGCGCAACTCGTACTAGCACAGATACGCAGTATTTT. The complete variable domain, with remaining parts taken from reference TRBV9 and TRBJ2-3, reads DSGVTQTPKHLITATGQRVTLRCSPRSGDLSVYWYQQSLDQGLQFLIQYYNGEERAKGNILERFSAQQFPDLHSELNLSSLELGDSALYFCASSATRTSTDTQYFGPGTRLTVL.

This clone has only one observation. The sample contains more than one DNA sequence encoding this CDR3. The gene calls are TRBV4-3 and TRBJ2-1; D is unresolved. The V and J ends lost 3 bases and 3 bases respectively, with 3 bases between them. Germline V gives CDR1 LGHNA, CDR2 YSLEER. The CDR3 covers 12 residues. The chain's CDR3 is CASSQDYNEQFF. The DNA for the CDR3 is TGCGCCAGCAGCCAGGACTACAATGAGCAGTTCTTC.

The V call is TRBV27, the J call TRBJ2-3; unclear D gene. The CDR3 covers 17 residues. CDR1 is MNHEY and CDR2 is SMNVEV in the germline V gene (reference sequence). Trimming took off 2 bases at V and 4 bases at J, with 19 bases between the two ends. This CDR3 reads CASSLGLRQGAADTQYF. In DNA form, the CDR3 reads TGTGCCAGCAGTTTAGGCCTACGGCAAGGCGCGGCAGATACGCAGTATTTT.

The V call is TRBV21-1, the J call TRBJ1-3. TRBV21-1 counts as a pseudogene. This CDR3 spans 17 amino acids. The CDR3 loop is CASSTEVGGQGGNTIYF. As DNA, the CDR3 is TGTGCCAGCAGCACTGAGGTCGGGGGGCAAGGTGGAAACACCATATATTTT.